The TCR beta chain under discussion was sequenced for a study of blood T cells in healthy people across ages. General observations from the study: Lack of knowledge of donor CMV status possibly confounded expanded clonotype changes. Age brought a roughly linear fall in TCR beta diversity measured per million T cells. Leaving the PBMCs unsorted stopped any conclusive comparison of naive versus antigen-experienced cells.

Sample-barcoded 5' priming and a J-beta primer mix drove a second PCR of roughly 6 to 12 cycles. A single record per CDR3 protein comes from TCRdb applying MiXCR to the 5' RACE reads. The sample records about 1.4 million distinct CDR3 sequences, around 59% being singletons. A few counts support this clonotype. The target antigen is unknown. The CDR3 runs 13 residues. The V end was cut by 1 base, the J end by 8 bases, with 11 bases between. The chain combines TRBV12-3 or TRBV12-4 with TRBJ1-2; D not resolved. The receptor was isolated from a young man in good health. The sample taken for sequencing was blood. The CDR3 is CASSLDGVRGYTF. The CDR3 DNA reads as TGTGCCAGCAGTTTAGATGGGGTACGCGGCTACACCTTC.